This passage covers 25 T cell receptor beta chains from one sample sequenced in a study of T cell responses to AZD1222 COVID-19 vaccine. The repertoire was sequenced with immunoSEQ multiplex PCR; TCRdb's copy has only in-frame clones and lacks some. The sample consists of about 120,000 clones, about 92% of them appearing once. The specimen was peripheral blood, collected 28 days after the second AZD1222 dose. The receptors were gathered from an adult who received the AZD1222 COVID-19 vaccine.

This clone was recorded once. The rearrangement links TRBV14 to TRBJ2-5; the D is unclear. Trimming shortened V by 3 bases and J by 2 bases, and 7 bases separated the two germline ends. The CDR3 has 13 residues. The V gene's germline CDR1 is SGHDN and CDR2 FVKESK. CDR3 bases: TGTGCCAGCAGCCAGAAACGGCAAGAGACCCAGTACTTC. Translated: CASSQKRQETQYF. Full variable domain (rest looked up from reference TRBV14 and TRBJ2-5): EAGVTQFPSHSVIEKGQTVTLRCDPISGHDNLYWYRRVMGKEIKFLLHFVKESKQDESGMPNNRFLAERTGGTYSTLKVQPAELEDSGVYFCASSQKRQETQYFGPGTRLLVL.

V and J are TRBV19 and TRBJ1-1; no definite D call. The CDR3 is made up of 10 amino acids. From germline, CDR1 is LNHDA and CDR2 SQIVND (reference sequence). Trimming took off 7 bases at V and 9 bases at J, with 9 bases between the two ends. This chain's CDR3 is CASIEGKAFF. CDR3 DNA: TGTGCCAGTATTGAGGGAAAAGCTTTCTTT.

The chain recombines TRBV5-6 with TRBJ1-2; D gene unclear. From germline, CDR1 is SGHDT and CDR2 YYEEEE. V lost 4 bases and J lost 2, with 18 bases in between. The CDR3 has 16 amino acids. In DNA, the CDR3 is TGTGCCAGCAGCCTCACCGATTACTCAAGGAACTATGGCTACACCTTC. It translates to CASSLTDYSRNYGYTF.

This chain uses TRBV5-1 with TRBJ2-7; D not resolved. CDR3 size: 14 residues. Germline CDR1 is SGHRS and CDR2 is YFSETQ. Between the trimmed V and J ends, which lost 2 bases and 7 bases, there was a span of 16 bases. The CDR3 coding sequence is TGCGCCAGCAGCTTTGAGTCCGGTCTTAGGGAGCAGTACTTC. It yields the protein CASSFESGLREQYF. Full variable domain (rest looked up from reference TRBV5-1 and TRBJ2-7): KAGVTQTPRYLIKTRGQQVTLSCSPISGHRSVSWYQQTPGQGLQFLFEYFSETQRNKGNFPGRFSGRQFSNSRSEMNVSTLELGDSALYLCASSFESGLREQYFGPGTRLTVT.

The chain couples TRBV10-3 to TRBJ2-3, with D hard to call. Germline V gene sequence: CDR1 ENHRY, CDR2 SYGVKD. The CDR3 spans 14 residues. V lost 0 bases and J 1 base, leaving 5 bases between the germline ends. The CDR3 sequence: CAISESKGTDTQYF. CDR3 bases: TGTGCCATCAGTGAGTCAAAGGGCACAGATACGCAGTATTTT.

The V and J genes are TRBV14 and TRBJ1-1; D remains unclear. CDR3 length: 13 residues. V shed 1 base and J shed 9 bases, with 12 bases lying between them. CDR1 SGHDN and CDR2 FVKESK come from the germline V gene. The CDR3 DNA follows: TGTGCCAGCAGCCAAGGTTCCCGGGAGAAAGCTTTCTTT. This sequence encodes CASSQGSREKAFF.

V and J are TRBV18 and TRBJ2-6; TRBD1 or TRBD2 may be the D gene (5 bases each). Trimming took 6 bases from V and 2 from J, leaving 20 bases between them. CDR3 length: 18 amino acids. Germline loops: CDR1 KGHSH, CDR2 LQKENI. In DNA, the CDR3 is TGTGCCAGCTCGGGGCTAGAACTTAGCGCGGCTGGGGCCAACGTCCTGACTTTC. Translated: CASSGLELSAAGANVLTF. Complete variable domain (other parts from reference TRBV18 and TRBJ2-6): NAGVMQNPRHLVRRRGQEARLRCSPMKGHSHVYWYRQLPEEGLKFMVYLQKENIIDESGMPKERFSAEFPKEGPSILRIQQVVRGDSAAYFCASSGLELSAAGANVLTFGAGSRLTVL.

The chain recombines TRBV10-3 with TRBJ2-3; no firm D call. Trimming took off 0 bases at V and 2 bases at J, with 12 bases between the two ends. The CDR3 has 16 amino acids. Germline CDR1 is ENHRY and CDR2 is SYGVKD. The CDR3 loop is CAISESGSLTTDTQYF. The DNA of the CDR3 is TGTGCCATCAGTGAGTCGGGCAGTCTCACCACAGATACGCAGTATTTT.

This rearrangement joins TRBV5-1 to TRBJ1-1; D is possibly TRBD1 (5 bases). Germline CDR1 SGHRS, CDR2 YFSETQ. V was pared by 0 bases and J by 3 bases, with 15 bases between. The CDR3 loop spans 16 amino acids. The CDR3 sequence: CASSLDSTGRYTEAFF. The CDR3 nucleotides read TGCGCCAGCAGCTTGGATAGCACAGGCAGATACACTGAAGCTTTCTTT.

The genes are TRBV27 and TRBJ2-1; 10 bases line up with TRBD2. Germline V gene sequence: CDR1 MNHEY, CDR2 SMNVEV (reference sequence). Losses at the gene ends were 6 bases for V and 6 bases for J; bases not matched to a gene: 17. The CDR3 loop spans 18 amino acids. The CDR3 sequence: CASRKREGEMFGINEQFF. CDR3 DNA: TGTGCCAGCAGAAAGCGGGAGGGGGAAATGTTCGGGATCAATGAGCAGTTCTTC.

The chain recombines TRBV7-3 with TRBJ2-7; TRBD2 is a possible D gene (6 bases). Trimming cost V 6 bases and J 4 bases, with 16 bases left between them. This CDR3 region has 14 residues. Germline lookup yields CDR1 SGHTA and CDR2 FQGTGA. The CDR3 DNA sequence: TGTGCCAGCAGTCTTAGCGGAGGGGCTTACGAGCAGTACTTC. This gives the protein CASSLSGGAYEQYF.

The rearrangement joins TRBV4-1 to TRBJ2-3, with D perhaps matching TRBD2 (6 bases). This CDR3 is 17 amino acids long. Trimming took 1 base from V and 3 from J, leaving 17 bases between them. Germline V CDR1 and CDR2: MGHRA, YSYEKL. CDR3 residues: CASSQGGMSGGTDTQYF. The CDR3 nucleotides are TGCGCCAGCAGCCAAGGAGGGATGTCCGGGGGAACAGATACGCAGTATTTT.

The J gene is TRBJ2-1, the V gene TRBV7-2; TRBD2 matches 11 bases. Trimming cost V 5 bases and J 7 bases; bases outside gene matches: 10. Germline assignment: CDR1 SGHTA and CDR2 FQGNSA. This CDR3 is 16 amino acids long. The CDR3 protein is CASSTLAGGIGNEQFF. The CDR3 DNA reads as TGTGCCAGCAGCACCTTAGCGGGAGGGATTGGAAATGAGCAGTTCTTC.

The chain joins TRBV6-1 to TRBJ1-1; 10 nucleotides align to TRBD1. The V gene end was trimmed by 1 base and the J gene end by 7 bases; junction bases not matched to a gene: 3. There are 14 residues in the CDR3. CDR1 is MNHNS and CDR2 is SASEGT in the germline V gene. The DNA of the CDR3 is TGTGCCAGCAGTGAAGTGGGACAGGGGAATGAAGCTTTCTTT. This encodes CASSEVGQGNEAFF.

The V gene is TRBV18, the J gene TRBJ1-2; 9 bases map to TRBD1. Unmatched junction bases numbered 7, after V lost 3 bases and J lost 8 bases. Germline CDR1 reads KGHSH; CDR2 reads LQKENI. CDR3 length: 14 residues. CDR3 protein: CASSPWDRDGGYTF. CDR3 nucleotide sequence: TGTGCCAGCTCACCGTGGGACAGGGATGGAGGCTACACCTTC. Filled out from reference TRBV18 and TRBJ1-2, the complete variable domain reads NAGVMQNPRHLVRRRGQEARLRCSPMKGHSHVYWYRQLPEEGLKFMVYLQKENIIDESGMPKERFSAEFPKEGPSILRIQQVVRGDSAAYFCASSPWDRDGGYTFGSGTRLTVV.

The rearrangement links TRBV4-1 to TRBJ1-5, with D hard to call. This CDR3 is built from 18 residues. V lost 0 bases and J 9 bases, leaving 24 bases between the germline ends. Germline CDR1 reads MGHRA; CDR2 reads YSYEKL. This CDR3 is CASSQEWAATGNLAPQHF. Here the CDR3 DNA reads TGCGCCAGCAGCCAAGAGTGGGCCGCCACGGGTAATTTAGCGCCCCAGCATTTT.

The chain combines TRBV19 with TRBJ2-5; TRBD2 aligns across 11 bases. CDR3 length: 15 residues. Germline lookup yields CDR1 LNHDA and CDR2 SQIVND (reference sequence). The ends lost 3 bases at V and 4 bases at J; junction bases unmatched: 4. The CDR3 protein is CASSITSGSLETQYF. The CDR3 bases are TGTGCCAGTAGTATCACTAGCGGGAGTTTAGAGACCCAGTACTTC.

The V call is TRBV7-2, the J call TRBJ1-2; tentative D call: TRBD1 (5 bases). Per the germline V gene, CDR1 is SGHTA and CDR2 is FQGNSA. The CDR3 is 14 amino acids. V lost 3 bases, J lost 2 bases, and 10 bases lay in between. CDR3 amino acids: CASSFQGKNYGYTF. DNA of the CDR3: TGTGCCAGCAGCTTTCAGGGCAAAAACTATGGCTACACCTTC.

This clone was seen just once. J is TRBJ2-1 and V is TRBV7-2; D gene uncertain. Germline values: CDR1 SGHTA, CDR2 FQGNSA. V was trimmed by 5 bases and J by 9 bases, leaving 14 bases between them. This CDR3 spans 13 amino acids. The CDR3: CASSRNPISEQFF. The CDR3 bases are TGTGCCAGCAGCCGAAACCCCATTAGTGAGCAGTTCTTC.

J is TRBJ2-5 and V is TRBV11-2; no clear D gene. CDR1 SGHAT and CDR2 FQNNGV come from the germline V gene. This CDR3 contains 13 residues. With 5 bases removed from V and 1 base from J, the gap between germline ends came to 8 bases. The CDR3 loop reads CASSRPSQETQYF. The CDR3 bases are TGTGCCAGCAGCCGTCCATCCCAAGAGACCCAGTACTTC.

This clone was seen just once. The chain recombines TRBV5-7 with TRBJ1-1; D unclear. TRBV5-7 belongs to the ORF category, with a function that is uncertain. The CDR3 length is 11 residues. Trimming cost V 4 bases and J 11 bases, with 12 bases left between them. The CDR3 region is CASSSSARAFF. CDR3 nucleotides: TGTGCCAGCAGCAGCTCGGCTCGGGCTTTCTTT.

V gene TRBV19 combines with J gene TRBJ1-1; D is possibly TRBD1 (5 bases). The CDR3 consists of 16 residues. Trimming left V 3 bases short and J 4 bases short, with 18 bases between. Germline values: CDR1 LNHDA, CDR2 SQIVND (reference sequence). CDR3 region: CASSIRFPDSSTEAFF. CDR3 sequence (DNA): TGTGCCAGTAGTATTCGGTTCCCCGACAGCAGCACTGAAGCTTTCTTT.

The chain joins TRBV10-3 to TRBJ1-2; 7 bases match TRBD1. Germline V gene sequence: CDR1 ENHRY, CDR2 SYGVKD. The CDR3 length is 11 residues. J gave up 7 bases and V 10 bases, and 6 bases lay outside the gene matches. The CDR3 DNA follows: TGTGCCACCACTACAGGGGCTGGCTACACCTTC. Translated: CATTTGAGYTF.

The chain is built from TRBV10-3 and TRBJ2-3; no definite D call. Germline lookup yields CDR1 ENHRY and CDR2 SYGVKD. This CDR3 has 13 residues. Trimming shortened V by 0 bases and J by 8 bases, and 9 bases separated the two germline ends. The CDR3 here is CAISESPLGTQYF. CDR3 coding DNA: TGTGCCATCAGTGAGTCACCCTTGGGTACGCAGTATTTT.

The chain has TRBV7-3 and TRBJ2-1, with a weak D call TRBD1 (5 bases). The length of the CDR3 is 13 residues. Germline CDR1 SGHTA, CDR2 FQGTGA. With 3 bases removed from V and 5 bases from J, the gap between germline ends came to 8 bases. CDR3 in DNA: TGTGCCAGCAGCTTGGGGCCGAACAATGAGCAGTTCTTC. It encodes CASSLGPNNEQFF.